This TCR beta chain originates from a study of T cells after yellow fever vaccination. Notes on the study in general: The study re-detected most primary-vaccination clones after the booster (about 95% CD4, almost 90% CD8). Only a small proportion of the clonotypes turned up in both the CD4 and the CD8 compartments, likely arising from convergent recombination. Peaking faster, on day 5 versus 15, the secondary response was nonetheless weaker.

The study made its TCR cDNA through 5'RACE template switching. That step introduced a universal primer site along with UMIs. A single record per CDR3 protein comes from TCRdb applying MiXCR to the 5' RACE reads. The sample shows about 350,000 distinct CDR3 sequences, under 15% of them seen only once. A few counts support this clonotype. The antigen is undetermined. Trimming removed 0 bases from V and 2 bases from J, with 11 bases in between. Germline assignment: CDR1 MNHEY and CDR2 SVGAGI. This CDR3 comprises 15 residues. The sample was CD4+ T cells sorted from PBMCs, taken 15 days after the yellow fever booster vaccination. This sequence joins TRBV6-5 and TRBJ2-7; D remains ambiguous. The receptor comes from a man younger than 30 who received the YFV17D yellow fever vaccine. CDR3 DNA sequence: TGTGCCAGCAGTTACTCTCTCTCTCGGCCCTACGAGCAGTACTTC. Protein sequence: CASSYSLSRPYEQYF.